This TCR beta chain was sequenced for a study of CD8+CD57+ T cells in acquired aplastic anemia (dated by TCRdb to 2016 to 2018). Regarding the complete study: On average, sorted CD4+ and CD8+ cells yielded about 3 ug of extracted DNA, with a range of roughly 0.19 to 27.4 ug. A CD8+CD57+ expansion meant a frequency higher than the mean frequency seen in healthy subjects. Points the paper makes about the study in general: No significant difference in CD8+ Simpson's diversity was found between patients and healthy controls (P=0.060). Although roughly 29 CD8+ CDR3 sequences were shared by patients and controls, these sequences appeared highly expressed in patients and within the immunodominant clones of patients.

This clonotype was observed a handful of times. What antigen it recognizes has not been identified. No much larger clone is present one base from it, and per-base qualities are unavailable. The patients picked for sequencing were ones in whom flow cytometry had shown an expansion of CD8+CD57+ cells. Every patient had a diagnosis of severe acquired aplastic anemia based on International Study of Aplastic Anemia and Agranulocytosis and Camitta criteria. Patients had received no therapy at the time of blood sampling. In the study, sorted CD4+ and CD8+ blood T cells from patients with severe aplastic anemia and from healthy subjects underwent deep sequencing of TCR repertoires. In the USA, patient enrollment took place under clinicaltrials.gov protocols 00001620, 01623167, 00001397, 00071045, 00081523 and 00961064. Ficoll-Paque density gradient centrifugation was used to isolate peripheral blood mononuclear cells. CD4+ and CD8+ T cells were sorted by FACS or magnetic beads before DNA extraction.

V lost 10 bases and J lost 5 bases; the stretch between them is 17 bases long. The cysteine opens and the phenylalanine closes a CDR3 of 13 amino acids. Only the CDR3 DNA stays, 39 bases, in frame from base 1. Sequences MNHEY (CDR1) and SMNVEV (CDR2) are obtained from the germline V gene (reference sequence). Genomic DNA served as template for TCR beta VDJ combination and CDR3 sequence profiling. An Illumina HiSeq 2000 was used for TCR repertoire sequencing. Turning to the authors' computational methods: TRBV/TRBJ rearrangement plots, CDR3 size and DJ length profiles, and Simpson's diversity index were used to assess repertoires. Whichever DNA sequence was most abundant in the deep sequencing data was defined as the immunodominant clone. CDR3 amino acid sequences were checked for sharing between subjects and were compared against published repertoires and the VDJdb database. TCRdb reprocessing: public reads trimmed at Q25 with fastp, clones called with MiXCR, in-frame beta chains kept. Here each entry gathers all rows of one CDR3 protein and keeps the most common genes and DNA. These V and J calls rely on TCRdb rather than the paper's analysis. Counted in this sample were 120,000 or so distinct CDR3 sequences; about 40% of them appeared once. About 3% of the sample comes from the top ten.

This receptor was identified in a human donor with aplastic anemia. The material sequenced was sorted CD4+, CD8+, or CD8+CD57+ T cells (not recorded which) from PBMCs. The chain is encoded by TRBV27 joined to TRBJ1-1; perhaps TRBD1 is the D gene, with 5 bases matching. Read as DNA, the sequence is TGTGCCACCCTCCTAAACGGGGGGACTGAAGCTTTCTTT. This translates into CATLLNGGTEAFF.